This TCR beta chain was sequenced in a study of blood T cell repertoires in COVID-19. This clone was counted between two and nine times. This CDR3 spans 15 amino acids. J lost 11 bases, V lost 3 bases, and 14 bases had no gene match. Germline CDR1 is LNHNV and CDR2 is YYDKDF (reference sequence). Assay used: immunoSEQ multiplex PCR; TCRdb lists only in-frame clones, some missing. The sample has around 210,000 clones; 60% to 85% are singletons. The chain links TRBV15 to TRBJ1-1; 8 nucleotides align to TRBD1. The sequenced sample consisted of peripheral blood. The origin of this receptor is a woman aged 65 to 85 with acute or convalescent COVID-19. The chain's CDR3 is CATSRIAGGMERAFF. The CDR3 coding sequence is TGTGCCACCAGCAGGATAGCAGGGGGCATGGAAAGGGCTTTCTTT.